The rows below give T cell receptor beta chains drawn from one sample of a study of T cells in Graves' hyperthyroidism and ophthalmopathy. TCRdb re-analysed the multiplex PCR reads in MiXCR, keeping a single row per CDR3 protein. The sample lists approximately 700,000 distinct CDR3 sequences, about 45% occurring once. The sequenced material came from peripheral blood or thyroid tissue (not recorded which). These receptors all come from an adult man with Graves' disease, either hyperthyroidism or ophthalmopathy (not recorded which). Both conserved end residues are part of each CDR3. D genes are given only for firm matches. For some rows the clone size is stated as once, few or many, or as a class when expanded; others skip it.

clone size | CDR3 length | J gene | D gene | V gene | CDR3 protein | CDR3 DNA
- | 12 | TRBJ1-1 | - | TRBV29-1 | CSVGGGTTEAFF | TGCAGCGTAGGCGGAGGGACCACTGAAGCTTTCTTT
few | 13 | TRBJ1-1 | - | TRBV29-1 | CSVNSWEGTEAFF | TGCAGCGTTAATTCTTGGGAGGGCACTGAAGCTTTCTTT
few | 15 | TRBJ1-1 | - | TRBV7-8 | CASSLSGASHTEAFF | TGTGCCAGCAGCTTAAGTGGGGCCTCCCACACTGAAGCTTTCTTT
- | 13 | TRBJ1-1 | TRBD1 | TRBV10-3 | CAISEGGSTEAFF | TGTGCCATCAGTGAAGGGGGCTCGACTGAAGCTTTCTTT
- | 15 | TRBJ2-7 | TRBD2 | TRBV15 | CATSSDGGRAYEQYF | TGTGCCACCAGCAGTGACGGCGGGAGAGCCTACGAGCAGTACTTC
- | 12 | TRBJ1-2 | TRBD1 | TRBV29-1 | CSFGQGASGYTF | TGCAGCTTTGGACAGGGGGCGAGTGGCTACACCTTC
once | 14 | TRBJ2-5 | TRBD1 | TRBV11-3 | CASSQTGGPETQYF | TGTGCCAGCAGCCAAACAGGGGGCCCGGAGACCCAGTACTTC
many | 11 | TRBJ2-5 | - | TRBV10-3 | CAISDQETQYF | TGTGCCATCAGTGACCAAGAGACCCAGTACTTC
once | 15 | TRBJ2-2 | TRBD2 | TRBV29-1 | CSVDTQGGRSGELFF | TGCAGCGTCGACACCCAGGGAGGGCGGTCCGGGGAGCTGTTTTTT
- | 12 | TRBJ2-3 | - | TRBV2 | CASKGRADTQYF | TGTGCCAGCAAGGGAAGAGCAGATACGCAGTATTTT
few | 16 | TRBJ1-1 | - | TRBV3-1 | CASSPLTLQGNTEAFF | TGTGCCAGCAGCCCCTTGACACTTCAGGGGAACACTGAAGCTTTCTTT
few | 14 | TRBJ2-5 | TRBD1 | TRBV12-3/TRBV12-4 | CASSDQQGRETQYF | TGTGCCAGCAGTGACCAACAGGGGCGAGAGACCCAGTACTTC
few | 14 | TRBJ2-3 | - | TRBV7-8 | CASSYGASTDTQYF | TGTGCCAGCAGCTATGGCGCGAGCACAGATACGCAGTATTTT
- | 16 | TRBJ2-5 | - | TRBV7-8 | CASSSPGGPYQETQYF | TGTGCCAGCAGTTCGCCCGGGGGCCCGTACCAAGAGACCCAGTACTTC
- | 14 | TRBJ1-1 | - | TRBV7-9 | CASSLEFGGPEAFF | TGTGCCAGCAGCTTAGAGTTTGGCGGGCCTGAAGCTTTCTTT
few | 16 | TRBJ2-7 | TRBD2 | TRBV5-1 | CASSLDGGGTPYEQYF | TGCGCCAGCAGCTTGGACGGGGGGGGCACCCCCTACGAGCAGTACTTC